There are a few counts of the clone carrying this TCR beta chain. The CDR3 is 13 residues long. The V gene lost 4 bases and the J gene lost 12 bases, with 13 bases spanning the gap. Germline CDR1 is MNHEY and CDR2 is SVGAGI. TCRdb ran MiXCR on the 5' RACE reads and lists one entry per CDR3 protein. The sample holds roughly 380,000 distinct CDR3 sequences, around 30% seen once. This entry comes from a study of identical twins' blood T cells. The sequence came from a woman aged 18 to 55 in good health. The sequenced sample consisted of PBMCs. V is TRBV6-5 and J is TRBJ1-6; no definite D call. This CDR3 reads CASSSSSLRPLHF. The CDR3 region has the DNA TGTGCCAGCAGTTCCTCCTCTCTGCGACCCCTCCACTTT.